This T cell receptor beta chain was found in a study of blood T cell repertoires in COVID-19. Study summary: Italy, Spain and the United States were the sources of the convalescent and acute COVID-19 samples. In each case, the material was cDNA or gDNA derived from T cells, B-cell-depleted T cells, or PBMCs.

Authors' data handling: Amplification of reference gene primers provided the estimated nucleated cell counts. Method: immunoSEQ multiplex PCR; TCRdb's copy keeps in-frame clones and lacks some. The DNA gave D and trimming, while V, J and clone size come from that table. The data show about 62,000 clones, approximately 86% seen once. V lost 5 bases and J 6 bases, leaving 7 bases between the germline ends. Germline assignment: CDR1 LGHDT and CDR2 YNNKEL (reference sequence). This CDR3 region has 12 residues. This chain uses TRBV3-1 (or the pseudogene TRBV3-2) with TRBJ2-2, with D uncertain. The sample comprised peripheral blood. This clonotype was sampled from a man aged 65-85 years with acute or convalescent COVID-19. The CDR3 bases are TGTGCCAGCAGCAAAACTCCCGGGGAGCTGTTTTTT. Protein: CASSKTPGELFF.